Below are 3 T cell receptor beta chains sequenced from a single sample in a study of CD8+ T cells in alopecia areata. cDNA reverse transcribed from extracted RNA served as the sequencing template. Only in-frame clones appear in the TCRdb table, and some are missing; sequencing was by immunoSEQ multiplex PCR. The sample lists 100,000 to 150,000 clones, approximately 49% occurring once. The sample consisted of CD8+ T cells sorted from blood, taken at week 0. These receptors came from a human donor with alopecia areata.

The chain links TRBV19 to TRBJ2-7; perhaps TRBD1 as D (5 bases). From germline, CDR1 is LNHDA and CDR2 SQIVND (reference sequence). The length of the CDR3 is 14 residues. Trimming shortened V by 5 bases and J by 3 bases, and 14 bases separated the two germline ends. The CDR3 region has the DNA TGTGCCAGTAGTCCCGACAGCGACGACTACGAGCAGTACTTC. Amino acid sequence: CASSPDSDDYEQYF.

This clone was observed a handful of times. V and J are TRBV6-5 and TRBJ2-2; D ambiguous. The CDR3 loop spans 14 amino acids. V shed 6 bases and J shed 5 bases, with 13 bases lying between them. Germline CDR1 and CDR2: MNHEY and SVGAGI. CDR3 protein: CASRRVWWTGELFF. In nucleotides, the CDR3 is TGTGCCAGCAGAAGGGTGTGGTGGACCGGGGAGCTGTTTTTT.

This clone was seen a few times. This chain's CDR3 is CASSPRGRKTKNIQYF. As DNA, the CDR3 is TGCGCCAGCAGTCCCCGGGGGCGGAAAACCAAAAACATTCAGTACTTC. The chain has TRBV23-1 and TRBJ2-4; D assignment may be TRBD1 or TRBD2 (6 bases each). TRBV23-1 is recorded as an ORF, its role being uncertain. This CDR3 has 16 amino acids. V lost 4 bases to trimming and J lost 2 bases, with 15 bases between them.